The 32 T cell receptor beta chains listed next were all sequenced from one sample in a study of graft-versus-host responses after intestinal transplantation. Their antigens remain unidentified. The protocol was immunoSEQ multiplex PCR, while the TCRdb copy is restricted to in-frame clones and leaves out a portion. The sample lists roughly 120,000 clones, approximately 90% occurring once. Sequenced material: unstimulated CD4+ T cells sorted from spleen or lymph node cells, taken before intestinal transplant. These receptor sequences come from a human donor who received an intestinal transplant.

The table lists this clone with a few counts. The rearrangement joins TRBV30 to TRBJ1-6, with D possibly being TRBD1 (6 bases). This CDR3 is 14 amino acids long. V dropped 0 bases and J dropped 5 bases, with 8 bases sitting between them. Germline V gives CDR1 GTSNPN, CDR2 SVGIG (reference sequence). The CDR3 nucleotides are TGTGCCTGGAGTGTACGACAGGATAATTCACCCCTCCACTTT. This gives the protein CAWSVRQDNSPLHF.

This sequence joins TRBV5-6 and TRBJ1-5; D call uncertain. The length of the CDR3 is 14 residues. From germline, CDR1 is SGHDT and CDR2 YYEEEE. V lost 2 bases to trimming and J lost 4 bases, with 10 bases between them. The CDR3 sequence is CASSFVTENQPQHF. The CDR3 nucleotides are TGTGCCAGCAGCTTCGTCACAGAGAATCAGCCCCAGCATTTT.

This clone was counted a few times. The chain links TRBV7-9 to TRBJ2-7; TRBD2 matches 7 bases. Germline-derived CDR1 and CDR2 are SEHNR and FQNEAQ (reference sequence). This CDR3 spans 15 amino acids. The V gene end was trimmed by 1 base and the J gene end by 7 bases; junction bases not matched to a gene: 10. CDR3: CASSLVLAAGGEQYF. In nucleotides, the CDR3 is TGTGCCAGCAGCTTAGTTCTAGCGGCCGGGGGTGAGCAGTACTTC. Looking up the rest from reference TRBV7-9 and TRBJ2-7 gives the full variable domain: DTGVSQNPRHKITKRGQNVTFRCDPISEHNRLYWYRQTLGQGPEFLTYFQNEAQLEKSRLLSDRFSAERPKGSFSTLEIQRTEQGDSAMYLCASSLVLAAGGEQYFGPGTRLTVT.

V and J are TRBV4-2 and TRBJ2-2, with TRBD2 matching 14 bases. CDR1 and CDR2 from the germline V gene are LGHNA and YNFKEQ. The junction had 6 bases not matched to a gene; V was cut back by 8 bases and J by 4 bases. There are 16 residues in the CDR3. The CDR3 DNA follows: TGTGCCAGCGGCTACGGACTAGCGGGAGGCACCGGGGAGCTGTTTTTT. This codes for CASGYGLAGGTGELFF.

This chain uses TRBV6-1 with TRBJ2-1; the D gene is possibly TRBD2 (5 bases). CDR1 MNHNS and CDR2 SASEGT come from the germline V gene. V was cut by 6 bases and J by 3 bases, with 9 bases left in between. This CDR3 region has 13 residues. The DNA of the CDR3 is TGTGCCAGCAGACCCGACTACTACAATGAGCAGTTCTTC. Protein: CASRPDYYNEQFF.

This clone was found once. This chain connects TRBV7-9 to TRBJ2-3, with 14 bases that match TRBD2. CDR1 is SEHNR, CDR2 FQNEAQ, per germline (reference sequence). This CDR3 region has 16 residues. Germline trimming cut 1 base from V and 4 bases from J; bases unmatched to any gene: 1. The CDR3 protein is CASSLGLAGGPDTQYF. The DNA for the CDR3 is TGTGCCAGCAGCTTAGGACTAGCGGGGGGGCCAGATACGCAGTATTTT.

V gene TRBV19 combines with J gene TRBJ2-3; TRBD1 aligns across 8 bases. The CDR3 loop spans 15 amino acids. V gave up 8 bases and J gave up 5 bases; unmatched junction bases: 12. Germline CDR1 is LNHDA and CDR2 is SQIVND (reference sequence). As DNA, the CDR3 is TGTGCCAGTTCAGGACAGGGTCGGGTTGGAGATACGCAGTATTTT. As protein: CASSGQGRVGDTQYF. Based on the CDR3 plus reference TRBV19 and TRBJ2-3, the full variable domain is DGGITQSPKYLFRKEGQNVTLSCEQNLNHDAMYWYRQDPGQGLRLIYYSQIVNDFQKGDIAEGYSVSREKKESFPLTVTSAQKNPTAFYLCASSGQGRVGDTQYFGPGTRLTVL.

The chain couples TRBV9 to TRBJ2-3, with TRBD2 identical over 11 bases. With V trimmed by 4 bases and J by 9 bases, 7 bases remained unmatched. The CDR3 totals 14 residues. Germline loops: CDR1 SGDLS, CDR2 YYNGEE. CDR3 protein: CASSILLAGGTQYF. CDR3 sequence (DNA): TGTGCCAGCAGCATTCTCCTAGCGGGGGGAACGCAGTATTTT. Looking up the rest from reference TRBV9 and TRBJ2-3 gives the full variable domain: DSGVTQTPKHLITATGQRVTLRCSPRSGDLSVYWYQQSLDQGLQFLIQYYNGEERAKGNILERFSAQQFPDLHSELNLSSLELGDSALYFCASSILLAGGTQYFGPGTRLTVL.

The chain couples TRBV15 to TRBJ2-1; TRBD2 aligns across 11 bases. CDR3 length equals 20 residues. With V trimmed by 5 bases and J by 0 bases, 15 bases remained unmatched. Germline CDR1 is LNHNV and CDR2 is YYDKDF (reference sequence). In DNA form, the CDR3 reads TGTGCCACCAGCTCATTTGGGCCGGGACTAGCGGTTAGCTCCTACAATGAGCAGTTCTTC. Protein sequence: CATSSFGPGLAVSSYNEQFF.

The V call is TRBV4-3, the J call TRBJ1-2, with 7 bases matching TRBD1. Germline V gene data show CDR1 as LGHNA and CDR2 as YSLEER. The CDR3 runs to 14 residues. V gave up 3 bases and J gave up 4 bases; unmatched junction bases: 5. The CDR3 loop is CASSHRQGGYGYTF. Written as DNA, the CDR3 is TGCGCCAGCAGCCACAGACAGGGCGGCTATGGCTACACCTTC.

The chain combines TRBV29-1 with TRBJ1-1, with 7 bases matching TRBD1. CDR3 size: 12 residues. V shed 5 bases and J 4 bases; nucleotides not matched to a gene: 4. Germline V gene data show CDR1 as SQVTM and CDR2 as ANQGSEA. CDR3 sequence: CSVNRGSTEAFF. The CDR3 DNA is TGCAGCGTTAACAGGGGTTCCACTGAAGCTTTCTTT.

CDR3 nucleotides: TGTGCCAGCAGGCCGGGACAGGGGGCCTACGAGCAGTACTTC. It codes for CASRPGQGAYEQYF. The rearrangement uses TRBV2 and TRBJ2-5; 11 bases align to TRBD1. The DNA matches TRBJ2-7 better at its end, which makes the J call doubtful. The CDR3 runs 14 residues. CDR1 is SNHLY, CDR2 FYNNEI, per germline.

This clone occurred once. The junction shows a germline mismatch at one end, possibly a read error. The chain links TRBV18 to TRBJ1-2, with 9 bases identical to TRBD1. The CDR3 is 16 amino acids. Per germline, CDR1 KGHSH and CDR2 LQKENI. The DNA for the CDR3 is TGTGCCGGCTCACCACCGGGACAGGGAGGCGGCTATGGCTACACCTTC. As protein: CAGSPPGQGGGYGYTF. The variable domain in full, completed from reference TRBV18 and TRBJ1-2, reads NAGVMQNPRHLVRRRGQEARLRCSPMKGHSHVYWYRQLPEEGLKFMVYLQKENIIDESGMPKERFSAEFPKEGPSILRIQQVVRGDSAAYFCAGSPPGQGGGYGYTFGSGTRLTVV.

Concerning this clone itself: At one end, the junction sequence differs from germline, possibly due to a read error. The chain uses TRBV28 and TRBJ1-2, with D possibly matching TRBD1 (5 bases). Germline CDR1 MDHEN, CDR2 SYDVKM. The CDR3 spans 13 residues. In DNA form, the CDR3 reads TGTGCCAGCAGTTTAGCTTTATCGGCAGGGCCGTCCTTC. It yields the protein CASSLALSAGPSF.

This chain connects TRBV4-1 to TRBJ2-1; 11 bases agree with TRBD2. This CDR3 comprises 18 residues. Germline values: CDR1 MGHRA, CDR2 YSYEKL. V trimming: 1 base; J trimming: 9 bases; junction bases outside the gene matches: 14. The chain's CDR3 is CASSQVLSLLAGVSEQFF. As DNA, the CDR3 is TGCGCCAGCAGCCAAGTTCTATCTTTACTAGCGGGAGTAAGTGAGCAGTTCTTC.

This clone was recorded once. J is TRBJ1-3 and V is TRBV7-2, with 7 bases fitting TRBD1. Germline values: CDR1 SGHTA, CDR2 FQGNSA. The CDR3 sequence is 16 residues long. V shed 4 bases, J shed 7 bases, and the junction held 13 bases outside the gene matches. The CDR3 nucleotides read TGTGCCAGCAGCTCCACCATCGACAGGGTTGGGAACACCATATATTTT. This encodes CASSSTIDRVGNTIYF.

V is TRBV15 and J is TRBJ2-6; 9 nucleotides align to TRBD1. Germline V CDR1 and CDR2: LNHNV, YYDKDF (reference sequence). V trimming: 0 bases; J trimming: 0 bases; junction bases outside the gene matches: 6. This CDR3 contains 19 residues. The CDR3: CATSRDLRDRDSGANVLTF. CDR3 coding DNA: TGTGCCACCAGCAGAGATCTGAGGGACAGGGACTCTGGGGCCAACGTCCTGACTTTC.

This sequence joins TRBV27 and TRBJ2-4; TRBD1 is a possible D gene (5 bases). Deletions cut 8 bases from V and 0 bases from J, with 17 bases between. Germline lookup yields CDR1 MNHEY and CDR2 SMNVEV (reference sequence). The CDR3 loop spans 16 amino acids. CDR3 DNA: TGTGCCAGCGCTTCCAGGGCTACTGTAGCCAAAAACATTCAGTACTTC. This encodes CASASRATVAKNIQYF.

The chain links TRBV5-1 to TRBJ2-3; TRBD2 is a possible D gene (6 bases). CDR1 SGHRS and CDR2 YFSETQ come from the germline V gene. The CDR3 is 14 residues long. V lost 3 bases and J 2 bases, leaving 10 bases between the germline ends. The CDR3 reads CASSYRGATDTQYF. The CDR3 DNA reads as TGCGCCAGCAGCTACCGCGGGGCCACAGATACGCAGTATTTT.

The chain recombines TRBV5-1 with TRBJ2-1; tentatively, D is TRBD2 (7 bases). Deletions cut 4 bases from V and 2 bases from J, with 13 bases between. The CDR3 runs 15 residues. The germline V gene has CDR1 SGHRS and CDR2 YFSETQ. CDR3 nucleotides: TGCGCCAGCAGCCGAGAGGGGGGGGCCTACAATGAGCAGTTCTTC. Translating it yields CASSREGGAYNEQFF. Together with reference TRBV5-1 and TRBJ2-1, the CDR3 gives the full variable domain: KAGVTQTPRYLIKTRGQQVTLSCSPISGHRSVSWYQQTPGQGLQFLFEYFSETQRNKGNFPGRFSGRQFSNSRSEMNVSTLELGDSALYLCASSREGGAYNEQFFGPGTRLTVL.

This clone was observed once. V and J are TRBV2 and TRBJ1-4; D gene ambiguous. CDR1 is SNHLY and CDR2 is FYNNEI in the germline V gene. CDR3 size: 14 residues. V lost 4 bases and J lost 5, with 11 bases in between. CDR3 DNA: TGTGCCAGCAGTGTAGAGAGCCTCAATGAAAAACTGTTTTTT. Protein: CASSVESLNEKLFF.

The chain employs TRBV30 and TRBJ2-2; no reliable D call. The germline V gene has CDR1 GTSNPN and CDR2 SVGIG (reference sequence). Trimming stripped 3 bases from V and 1 base from J, with 9 bases between. There are 14 residues in the CDR3. The chain's CDR3 is CAWRYSGNTGELFF. CDR3 DNA sequence: TGTGCCTGGAGGTATTCGGGGAACACCGGGGAGCTGTTTTTT. The full variable domain, rest sourced from reference TRBV30 and TRBJ2-2, is SQTIHQWPATLVQPVGSPLSLECTVEGTSNPNLYWYRQAAGRGLQLLFYSVGIGQISSEVPQNLSASRPQDRQFILSSKKLLLSDSGFYLCAWRYSGNTGELFFGEGSRLTVL.

A note on this clone: One end of the junction fails to match germline, which may point to a read error. The chain employs TRBV5-1 and TRBJ2-7; 7 nucleotides align to TRBD1. Germline V gene lookup returns CDR1 SGHRS and CDR2 YFSETQ. This CDR3 contains 13 residues. DNA of the CDR3: TGCGCCAGCAGCTTAGAACAGGGGCTCGGATCGGACTTC. Its protein product is CASSLEQGLGSDF.

The V call is TRBV5-6, the J call TRBJ2-7; 11 positions agree with TRBD1. Trimming cost V 3 bases and J 1 base; bases outside gene matches: 6. The CDR3 is 16 amino acids. Germline V CDR1 and CDR2: SGHDT, YYEEEE. CDR3 sequence reads: CASSWGGQGGSYEQYF. The CDR3 DNA sequence: TGTGCCAGCAGCTGGGGGGGACAGGGGGGGTCCTACGAGCAGTACTTC.

The CDR3 is CASRVTSAPNTGELFF. CDR3 nucleotides: TGTGCCAGCAGAGTTACTAGCGCTCCGAACACCGGGGAGCTGTTTTTT. The rearrangement uses TRBV7-2 and TRBJ2-2; TRBD2 aligns across 7 bases. From germline, CDR1 is SGHTA and CDR2 FQGNSA. CDR3 length: 16 residues. V lost 6 bases and J lost 0; bases outside the gene matches: 7. The full variable domain, with the rest looked up from reference TRBV7-2 and TRBJ2-2, is GAGVSQSPSNKVTEKGKDVELRCDPISGHTALYWYRQSLGQGLEFLIYFQGNSAPDKSGLPSDRFSAERTGGSVSTLTIQRTQQEDSAVYLCASRVTSAPNTGELFFGEGSRLTVL.

This chain connects TRBV18 to TRBJ2-7; 9 bases are a match to TRBD2. The length of the CDR3 is 12 residues. Trimming cost V 3 bases and J 6 bases; bases outside gene matches: 0. Per germline, CDR1 KGHSH and CDR2 LQKENI. Written as DNA, the CDR3 is TGTGCCAGCTCACCTAGCGGGAGCGAGCAGTACTTC. It is translated as CASSPSGSEQYF.

This chain uses TRBV28 with TRBJ2-7; TRBD2 might be the D (5 bases). Germline assignment: CDR1 MDHEN and CDR2 SYDVKM. Trimming left V 2 bases short and J 2 bases short, with 7 bases between. CDR3 size: 13 residues. As DNA, the CDR3 is TGTGCCAGCAGTTTACCTAGCACCTACGAGCAGTACTTC. It codes for CASSLPSTYEQYF.

The chain is built from TRBV5-1 and TRBJ2-1, with 8 bases matching TRBD1. CDR1 is SGHRS, CDR2 YFSETQ, per germline. The J segment lost 8 bases and the V segment lost 0 bases, leaving 7 bases of the junction unmatched. The CDR3 has 15 amino acids. CDR3 nucleotide sequence: TGCGCCAGCAGCTTGGGAGGGACAGGATCCTATGAGCAGTTCTTC. This encodes CASSLGGTGSYEQFF.

V is TRBV7-7 and J is TRBJ2-3; D gene unclear. Germline assignment: CDR1 SSHAT and CDR2 FNYEAQ (reference sequence). The CDR3 is 13 amino acids. Trimming cost V 2 bases and J 1 base, with 4 bases left between them. CDR3 amino acids: CASSLSGTDTQYF. CDR3 DNA sequence: TGTGCCAGCAGCTTATCTGGCACAGATACGCAGTATTTT. Variable domain in full (rest from reference TRBV7-7 and TRBJ2-3): GAGVSQSPRYKVTKRGQDVTLRCDPISSHATLYWYQQALGQGPEFLTYFNYEAQPDKSGLPSDRFSAERPEGSISTLTIQRTEQRDSAMYRCASSLSGTDTQYFGPGTRLTVL.

The CDR3 DNA sequence: TGTGCCTGGAGTGTCCTCCATACAGGGGGCGCCGAGCAGTACTTC. It specifies CAWSVLHTGGAEQYF. This chain connects TRBV30 to TRBJ2-7; TRBD1 matches 9 bases. V shed 0 bases and J 6 bases; nucleotides not matched to a gene: 9. Germline loops: CDR1 GTSNPN, CDR2 SVGIG (reference sequence). This CDR3 comprises 15 residues.

The J gene is TRBJ2-3, the V gene TRBV29-1; 15 bases agree with TRBD2. The CDR3 is made up of 17 amino acids. CDR1 and CDR2 (germline): SQVTM, ANQGSEA. The V segment lost 2 bases and the J segment 2 bases; nucleotides outside the gene matches: 5. The CDR3 protein is CSVEPGTSGGFTDTQYF. The CDR3 region has the DNA TGCAGCGTTGAACCCGGGACTAGCGGGGGGTTCACAGATACGCAGTATTTT.

This chain links TRBV4-1 with TRBJ2-1, with 10 bases matching TRBD2. V lost 3 bases and J lost 4; bases outside the gene matches: 6. Germline CDR1 reads MGHRA; CDR2 reads YSYEKL. The CDR3 is made up of 16 amino acids. CDR3 DNA sequence: TGCGCCAGCAGCCACGGTAGCGGGGGGTCTTACAATGAGCAGTTCTTC. It encodes CASSHGSGGSYNEQFF.